Below, one T cell receptor (beta chain) is given with its context. Antigen unknown. Germline V gene lookup returns CDR1 SGHRS and CDR2 YFSETQ. V was shortened by 3 bases and J by 7 bases, with 17 bases between the two germline ends. The CDR3 runs 16 residues. TCRdb re-called the 5' RACE reads with MiXCR, one entry per CDR3 protein. The data contain around 340,000 distinct CDR3 sequences, roughly 13% of them singletons. The entry originates in a study of T-cell memory formation after mild COVID-19. About the research overall: TCR clusters largely stayed donor specific. Overall study results and limits: Memory from before infection featured some responding clones, which suggests cross-reactive memory joined. Clonal second-wave expansions that peaked on day 37 had unconfirmed SARS-CoV-2 specificity. CD4+ bias marked clones expanding day 15 to 37, unlike balanced contracting clones.

The chain combines TRBV5-1 with TRBJ1-6; the D gene is possibly TRBD1 (5 bases). Sequenced input: PBMCs or a T cell subset sorted from them (not recorded which). This receptor was taken from a man aged 18 to 29 who had mild COVID-19 (a few samples of this study predate the infection). Cell type and time point are not known. The CDR3 DNA follows: TGCGCCAGCAGCTGGGGGGGTGGCTTCGAAAATTCACCCCTCCACTTT. Translating gives CASSWGGGFENSPLHF.